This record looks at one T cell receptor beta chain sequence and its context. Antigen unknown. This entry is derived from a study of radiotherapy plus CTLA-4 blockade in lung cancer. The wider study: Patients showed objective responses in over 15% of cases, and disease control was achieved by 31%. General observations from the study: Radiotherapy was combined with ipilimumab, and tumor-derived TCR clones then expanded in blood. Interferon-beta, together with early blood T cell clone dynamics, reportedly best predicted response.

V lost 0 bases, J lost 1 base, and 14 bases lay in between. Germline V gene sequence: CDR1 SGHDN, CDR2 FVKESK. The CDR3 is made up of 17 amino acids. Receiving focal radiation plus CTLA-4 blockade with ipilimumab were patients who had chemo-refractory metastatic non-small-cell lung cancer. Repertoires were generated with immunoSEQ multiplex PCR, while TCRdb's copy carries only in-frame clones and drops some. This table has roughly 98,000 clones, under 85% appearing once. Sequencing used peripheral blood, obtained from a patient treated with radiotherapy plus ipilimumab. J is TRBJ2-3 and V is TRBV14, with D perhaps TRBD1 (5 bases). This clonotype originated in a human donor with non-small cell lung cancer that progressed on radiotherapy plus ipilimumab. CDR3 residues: CASSQDLRLGGTDTQYF. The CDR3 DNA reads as TGTGCCAGCAGCCAAGATCTAAGGCTAGGGGGCACAGATACGCAGTATTTT.